Below, one T cell receptor beta chain is given with its context. This clone was seen a few times. Its recognized antigen is unknown. There are no base qualities to consult, and no much larger clone falls within one base. The data stem from a study of CD8+ T cells in alopecia areata (dated by TCRdb to between 2017 and 2018). For context, the study as a whole: In both human patients and the C3H/HeJ mouse model, the study applied high-throughput TCRbeta sequencing to look at T cell clonal expansion in alopecia areata. Scalp tissue and sorted CD4+ and CD8+ peripheral blood T cells from patchy and totalis/universalis alopecia areata patients and from healthy controls were covered by human TCRbeta sequencing. Clonality in the scalp was compared among normal scalp (n=4), patchy alopecia areata scalp (n=8), and alopecia totalis/universalis scalp (n=8). RNA was extracted with the PAXgene miRNA kit for fixed scalp, the miRNeasy kit for PBMCs, and the RNeasy kit for mouse skin. TCRbeta CDR3 regions were amplified by immunoSEQ multiplex PCR with 35 Vbeta forward and 13 Jbeta reverse primers. The paper's findings and limits, for the study overall: Lesional scalp, especially in alopecia totalis/universalis, showed higher clonality and more expanded CD8+ clones than normal scalp, suggesting antigenic drive. Scalp TCR repertoire analysis is complicated because resident alphabeta T cells in normal human skin are also sequenced, whereas mouse skin is dominated by gammadelta T cells. Shared TCR sequences between patients were less evident than in mice, which may be partly attributable to HLA diversity in the patient population.

The CDR3 measures 13 amino acids from cysteine to phenylalanine. Of all the DNA, just the CDR3 is kept, 39 bases in frame from base 1. The germline V gene (reference sequence) yields LNHDA for CDR1 and SQIVND for CDR2. The junction shows trimming of 3 bases on V and 1 base on J, plus 6 bases between the germline ends. PBMCs were separated by density centrifugation and stained for CD3, CD4 and CD8, after which CD4+ and CD8+ T cells were sorted on a FACSAria. Unaffected controls provided scalp biopsies and blood samples. Library creation used the immunoSEQ multiplex PCR assay. To provide template for TCR sequencing, every sample had RNA extracted and reverse transcribed into cDNA. First-strand cDNA was synthesized using SuperScript III with a 2:1 mix of oligo-dT and random hexamers. A synthetic immune receptor repertoire was used to assess amplification bias, and residual bias was removed computationally. The study's own analysis went as follows. Raw reads were preprocessed to remove errors, and CDR3 was defined according to IMGT conventions as the region from the conserved cysteine to phenylalanine. Clonality was computed by normalizing Shannon entropy by log2 of the number of productive unique TCRs and subtracting the result from 1. Whether each scalp clone was CD4 or CD8 was inferred by checking scalp TCRbeta sequences against the CD4 and CD8 repertoires from sorted blood. TCRdb took this table from immuneACCESS and kept in-frame rearrangements with V and J called. Such tables lack part of the clones; where checked against another copy, unresolved V genes explain under half of the gap, and the rest is unexplained. V and J calls and clone size are copied from that table; D and trimming were computed from the DNA. This sample is represented by a few hundred thousand clones; about 61% of them were singletons. The top ten constitute around 5% of the sample.

Sequenced: CD8+ T cells sorted from blood. The chain uses TRBV19 and TRBJ1-1, with the identity of the D gene unclear. This TCR came from a human donor in good health. Read as DNA, the sequence is TGTGCCAGTAGTATGGGGAGGAACACTGAAGCTTTCTTT. Its product reads: CASSMGRNTEAFF.